This T cell receptor beta chain originates from a study of OX40 agonist ivuxolimab in advanced cancers. This table comes from immunoSEQ multiplex PCR, and its TCRdb copy is limited to in-frame clones, with some not included. The sample comprises about 62,000 clones, 90% to 95% of which are singletons, and roughly an eighth rests with the top ten. Germline loops: CDR1 KGHSH, CDR2 LQKENI. The CDR3 extends over 12 amino acids. With 3 bases removed from V and 0 bases from J, the gap between germline ends came to 2 bases. This TCR was sampled from an adult with an advanced solid tumor such as melanoma, head and neck, liver or kidney cancer. This rearrangement joins TRBV18 to TRBJ1-1; D ambiguous. The material was CD4+ or CD8+ T cells sorted from blood, obtained in a trial of the OX40 agonist ivuxolimab. This chain's CDR3 is CASSPMNTEAFF. In nucleotides, the CDR3 is TGTGCCAGCTCACCGATGAACACTGAAGCTTTCTTT.